This T cell receptor (beta chain) was captured by sequencing in a study of blood T cell repertoires in COVID-19. Overall study context: Samples taken during acute and convalescent COVID-19 were collected in the United States, Italy and Spain. T cells, B-cell-depleted T cells, or PBMCs supplied cDNA or gDNA.

In the original processing: Scientists estimated how many nucleated cells there were by amplifying reference gene primers. Produced via immunoSEQ multiplex PCR; TCRdb's table is partial and in-frame only. V and J calls plus clone size are reproduced from that table; the DNA served to infer D and trimming. This table has around 180,000 clones, less than 90% appearing once. This CDR3 has 15 amino acids. In germline, CDR1 is SQVTM, CDR2 ANQGSEA. Trimming shortened V by 3 bases and J by 1 base, and 14 bases separated the two germline ends. Material for sequencing was peripheral blood. This clonotype was obtained from a man between 65 and 85 years old with active or convalescent COVID-19. The chain links TRBV29-1 to TRBJ2-3, with D possibly matching TRBD2 (6 bases). CDR3: CSVEMRGGGTDTQYF. DNA of the CDR3: TGCAGCGTTGAGATGCGGGGAGGTGGCACAGATACGCAGTATTTT.